The present TCR beta chain was sequenced within a study of cytomegalovirus exposure and HLA in healthy donors. Produced via immunoSEQ multiplex PCR; TCRdb's table is partial and in-frame only. The sample lists under 200,000 clones, about 81% occurring once. Germline CDR1 reads SGHRS; CDR2 reads YFSETQ. Trimming took 0 bases from V and 4 from J, leaving 11 bases between them. The CDR3 is made up of 14 amino acids. Specimen: PBMCs. The receptor comes from a woman aged 25-40 years in good health and CMV-seronegative. The V gene is TRBV5-1, the J gene TRBJ2-7, with D tentatively TRBD2 (5 bases). CDR3 protein: CASSLASGRYEQYF. CDR3 sequence (DNA): TGCGCCAGCAGCTTGGCAAGCGGTCGATACGAGCAGTACTTC.